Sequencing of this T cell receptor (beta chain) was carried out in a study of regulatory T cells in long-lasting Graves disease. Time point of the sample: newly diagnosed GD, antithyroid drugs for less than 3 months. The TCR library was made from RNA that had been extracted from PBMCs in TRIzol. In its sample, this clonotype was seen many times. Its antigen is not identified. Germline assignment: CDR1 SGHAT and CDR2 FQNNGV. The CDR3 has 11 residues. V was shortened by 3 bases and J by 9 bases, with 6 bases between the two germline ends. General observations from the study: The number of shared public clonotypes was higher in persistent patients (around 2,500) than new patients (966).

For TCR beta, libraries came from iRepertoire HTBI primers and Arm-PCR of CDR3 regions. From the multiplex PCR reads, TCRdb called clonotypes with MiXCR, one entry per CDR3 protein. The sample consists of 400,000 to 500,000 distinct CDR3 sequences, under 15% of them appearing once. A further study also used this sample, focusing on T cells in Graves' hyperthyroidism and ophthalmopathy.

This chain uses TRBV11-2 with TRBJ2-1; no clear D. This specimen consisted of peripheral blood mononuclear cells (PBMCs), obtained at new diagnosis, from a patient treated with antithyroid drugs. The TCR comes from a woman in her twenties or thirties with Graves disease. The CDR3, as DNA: TGTGCCAGCAGCTTCGTAGGTGAGCAGTTCTTC. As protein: CASSFVGEQFF.